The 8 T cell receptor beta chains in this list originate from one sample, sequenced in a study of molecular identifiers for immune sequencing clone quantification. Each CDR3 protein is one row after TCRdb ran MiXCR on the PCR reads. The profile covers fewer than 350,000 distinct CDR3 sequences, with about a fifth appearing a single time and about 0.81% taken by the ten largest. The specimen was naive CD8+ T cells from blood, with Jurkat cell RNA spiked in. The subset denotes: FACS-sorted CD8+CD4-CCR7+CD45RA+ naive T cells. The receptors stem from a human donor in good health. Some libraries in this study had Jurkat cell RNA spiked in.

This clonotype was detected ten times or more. The CDR3 spells CASSLLLGVQQETQYF. CDR3 bases: TGTGCCAGCAGCTTACTTCTCGGGGTACAACAAGAGACCCAGTACTTC. The V gene is TRBV7-9, the J gene TRBJ2-5; D perhaps matches TRBD2 (5 bases). This CDR3 has 16 residues. V was pared by 2 bases and J by 2 bases, with 15 bases between. Per the germline V gene, CDR1 is SEHNR and CDR2 is FQNEAQ (reference sequence).

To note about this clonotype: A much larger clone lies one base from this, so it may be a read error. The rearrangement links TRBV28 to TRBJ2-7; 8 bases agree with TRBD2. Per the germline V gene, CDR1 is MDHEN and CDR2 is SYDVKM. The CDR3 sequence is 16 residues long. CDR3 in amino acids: CASSLAGGSSSFEQYF. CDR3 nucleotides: TGTGCCAGCAGTTTAGCGGGAGGATCCTCCTCCTTCGAGCAGTACTTC.

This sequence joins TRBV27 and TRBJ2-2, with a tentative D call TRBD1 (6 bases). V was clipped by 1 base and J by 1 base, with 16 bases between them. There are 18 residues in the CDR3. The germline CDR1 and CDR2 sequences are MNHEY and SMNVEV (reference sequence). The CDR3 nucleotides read TGTGCCAGCAGTTTATGGATATCGGACAGCTGGAACACCGGGGAGCTGTTTTTT. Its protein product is CASSLWISDSWNTGELFF.

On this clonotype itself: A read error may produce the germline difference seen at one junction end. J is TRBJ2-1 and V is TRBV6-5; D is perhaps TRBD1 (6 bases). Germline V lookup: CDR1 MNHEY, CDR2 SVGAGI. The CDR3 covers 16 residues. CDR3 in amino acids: CASSYSNMFGDNEQSF. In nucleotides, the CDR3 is TGTGCCAGCAGTTACTCGAACATGTTTGGGGACAATGAGCAGTCCTTC.

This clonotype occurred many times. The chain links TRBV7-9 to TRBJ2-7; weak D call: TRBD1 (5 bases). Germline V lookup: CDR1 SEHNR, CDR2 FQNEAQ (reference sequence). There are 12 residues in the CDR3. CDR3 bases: TGTGCGAGTACAGGACCCTCCTACGAGCAGTACTTC. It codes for CASTGPSYEQYF.

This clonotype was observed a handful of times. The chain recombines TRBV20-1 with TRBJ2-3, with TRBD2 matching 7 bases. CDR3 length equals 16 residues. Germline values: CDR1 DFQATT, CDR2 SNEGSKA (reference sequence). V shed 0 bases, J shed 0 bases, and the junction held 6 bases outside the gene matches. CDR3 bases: TGCAGTGCTAGAGACATAAGCGGGACTAGCACAGATACGCAGTATTTT. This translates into CSARDISGTSTDTQYF.

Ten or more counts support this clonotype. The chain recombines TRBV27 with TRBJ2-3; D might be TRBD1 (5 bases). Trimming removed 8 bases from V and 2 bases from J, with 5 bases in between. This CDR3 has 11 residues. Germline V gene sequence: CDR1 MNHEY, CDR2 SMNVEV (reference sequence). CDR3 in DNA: TGTGCCAGCGGACACACAGATACGCAGTATTTT. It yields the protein CASGHTDTQYF.

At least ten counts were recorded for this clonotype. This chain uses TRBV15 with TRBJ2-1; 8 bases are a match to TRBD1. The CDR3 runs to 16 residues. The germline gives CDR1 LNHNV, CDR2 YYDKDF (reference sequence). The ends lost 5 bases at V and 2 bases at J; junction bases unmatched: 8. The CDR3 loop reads CATSQRRTGTYNEQFF. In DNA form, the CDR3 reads TGTGCCACCAGCCAGAGAAGGACAGGGACCTACAATGAGCAGTTCTTC. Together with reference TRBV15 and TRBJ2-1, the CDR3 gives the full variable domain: DAMVIQNPRYQVTQFGKPVTLSCSQTLNHNVMYWYQQKSSQAPKLLFHYYDKDFNNEADTPDNFQSRRPNTSFCFLDIRSPGLGDTAMYLCATSQRRTGTYNEQFFGPGTRLTVL.